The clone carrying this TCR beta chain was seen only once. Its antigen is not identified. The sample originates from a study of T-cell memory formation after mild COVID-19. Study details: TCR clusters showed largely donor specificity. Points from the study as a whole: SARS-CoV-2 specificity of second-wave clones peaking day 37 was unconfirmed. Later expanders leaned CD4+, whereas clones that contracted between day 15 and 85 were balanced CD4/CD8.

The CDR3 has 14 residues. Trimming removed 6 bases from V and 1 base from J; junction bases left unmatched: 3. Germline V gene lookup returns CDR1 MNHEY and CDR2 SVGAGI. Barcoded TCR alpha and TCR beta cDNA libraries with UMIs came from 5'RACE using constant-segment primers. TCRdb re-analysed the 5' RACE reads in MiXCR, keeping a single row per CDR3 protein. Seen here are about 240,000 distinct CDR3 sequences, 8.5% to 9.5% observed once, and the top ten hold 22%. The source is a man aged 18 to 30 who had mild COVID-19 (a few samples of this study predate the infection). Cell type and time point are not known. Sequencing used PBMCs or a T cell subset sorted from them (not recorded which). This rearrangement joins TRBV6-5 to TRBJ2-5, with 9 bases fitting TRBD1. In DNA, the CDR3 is TGTGCCAGCAGGAGGGGACAGGGCCAAGAGACCCAGTACTTC. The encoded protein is CASRRGQGQETQYF.